This TCR beta chain was sequenced during a study of T cell changes during pregnancy in multiple sclerosis. The CDR3 consists of 16 residues. Per germline, CDR1 SGHDT and CDR2 YYEEEE. Unmatched junction bases numbered 7, after V lost 0 bases and J lost 4 bases. Profiling relied on immunoSEQ multiplex PCR, and the TCRdb table lists in-frame clones only, not all of them. This sample carries approximately 21,000 clones, 88% of them seen once, and the ten largest clones take around 21%. The clonotype comes from a female donor in good health, enrolled as a control in a pregnancy study. Material: CD8+ T cells from peripheral blood mononuclear cells, obtained after pregnancy. The chain couples TRBV5-6 to TRBJ1-5; TRBD1 aligns across 7 bases. The CDR3 here is CASSLEGSGGNQPQHF. The CDR3 DNA sequence: TGTGCCAGCAGCTTGGAGGGGTCAGGGGGAAATCAGCCCCAGCATTTT.